This T cell receptor (beta chain) was recovered during a study of cytomegalovirus exposure and HLA in healthy donors. Study findings and constraints: The authors enumerated around 150 TCR beta chains as linked to cytomegalovirus. Reportedly, cytomegalovirus status was diagnosed with high sensitivity and specificity.

This CDR3 comprises 13 residues. Trimming left V 3 bases short and J 7 bases short, with 12 bases between. The V gene's germline CDR1 is LNHDA and CDR2 SQIVND (reference sequence). The assay was immunoSEQ multiplex PCR, and TCRdb's table has in-frame clones only and misses some. The sample lists about 150,000 clones, 75% to 90% occurring once. This clone has only one observation. The antigen is not known. Source material: PBMCs. The rearrangement uses TRBV19 and TRBJ1-2; tentatively, D is TRBD1 (6 bases). The TCR was taken from a man in his late teens or twenties in good health and CMV-seropositive. This CDR3 is CASSIGGRGGYTF. The CDR3 DNA reads as TGTGCCAGTAGTATCGGGGGGCGAGGTGGCTACACCTTC. Looking up the rest from reference TRBV19 and TRBJ1-2 gives the full variable domain: DGGITQSPKYLFRKEGQNVTLSCEQNLNHDAMYWYRQDPGQGLRLIYYSQIVNDFQKGDIAEGYSVSREKKESFPLTVTSAQKNPTAFYLCASSIGGRGGYTFGSGTRLTVV.